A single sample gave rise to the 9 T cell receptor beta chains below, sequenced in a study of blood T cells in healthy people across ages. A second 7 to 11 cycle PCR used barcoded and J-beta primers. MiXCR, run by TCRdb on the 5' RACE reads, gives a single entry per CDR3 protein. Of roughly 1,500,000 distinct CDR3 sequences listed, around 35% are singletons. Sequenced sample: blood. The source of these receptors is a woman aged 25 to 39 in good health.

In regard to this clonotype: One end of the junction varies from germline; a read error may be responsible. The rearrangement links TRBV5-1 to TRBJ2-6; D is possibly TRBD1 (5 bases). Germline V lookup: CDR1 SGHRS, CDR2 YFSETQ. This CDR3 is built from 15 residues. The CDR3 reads CAGSLDGSGANVPTF. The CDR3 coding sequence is TGCGCCGGCAGCTTGGATGGCTCTGGGGCCAACGTCCCGACTTTC.

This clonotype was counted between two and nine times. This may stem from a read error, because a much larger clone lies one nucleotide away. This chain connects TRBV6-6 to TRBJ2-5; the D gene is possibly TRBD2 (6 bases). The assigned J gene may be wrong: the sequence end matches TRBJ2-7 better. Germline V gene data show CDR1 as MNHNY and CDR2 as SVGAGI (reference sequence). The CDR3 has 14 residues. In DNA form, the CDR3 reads TGTGCCGGCAGTTACTCACTAGCAGTCCACGAGCAGTACTTC. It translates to CAGSYSLAVHEQYF.

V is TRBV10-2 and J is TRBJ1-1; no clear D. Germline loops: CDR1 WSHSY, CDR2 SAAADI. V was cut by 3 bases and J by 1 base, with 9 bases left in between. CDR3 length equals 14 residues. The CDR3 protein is CASSEVPTNTEAFF. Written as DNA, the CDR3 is TGCGCCAGCAGTGAAGTACCGACGAACACTGAAGCTTTCTTT.

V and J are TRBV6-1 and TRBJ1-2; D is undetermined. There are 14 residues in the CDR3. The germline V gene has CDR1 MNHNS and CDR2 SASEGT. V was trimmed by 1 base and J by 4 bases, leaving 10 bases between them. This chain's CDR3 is CASSEDPGTYGYTF. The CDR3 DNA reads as TGTGCCAGCAGTGAAGATCCGGGTACCTATGGCTACACCTTC.

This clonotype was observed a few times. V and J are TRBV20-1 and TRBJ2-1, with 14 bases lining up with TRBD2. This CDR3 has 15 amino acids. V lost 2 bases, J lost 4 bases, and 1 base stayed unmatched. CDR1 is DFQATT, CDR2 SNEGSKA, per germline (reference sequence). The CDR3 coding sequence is TGCAGTGCTAGACGGACTAGCGGGAGGTACAATGAGCAGTTCTTC. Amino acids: CSARRTSGRYNEQFF.

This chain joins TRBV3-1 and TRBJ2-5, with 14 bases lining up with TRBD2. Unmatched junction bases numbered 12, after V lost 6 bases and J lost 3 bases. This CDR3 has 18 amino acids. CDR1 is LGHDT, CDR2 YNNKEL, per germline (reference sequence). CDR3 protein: CASRKRGTSGGEKETQYF. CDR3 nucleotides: TGTGCCAGCAGGAAGAGGGGGACTAGCGGGGGAGAGAAAGAGACCCAGTACTTC.

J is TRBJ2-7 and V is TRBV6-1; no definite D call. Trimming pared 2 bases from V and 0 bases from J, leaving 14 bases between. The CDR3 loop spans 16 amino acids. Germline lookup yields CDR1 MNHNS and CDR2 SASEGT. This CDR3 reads CASSEWGFRSSYEQYF. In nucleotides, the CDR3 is TGTGCCAGCAGTGAATGGGGTTTTAGGAGCTCCTACGAGCAGTACTTC.

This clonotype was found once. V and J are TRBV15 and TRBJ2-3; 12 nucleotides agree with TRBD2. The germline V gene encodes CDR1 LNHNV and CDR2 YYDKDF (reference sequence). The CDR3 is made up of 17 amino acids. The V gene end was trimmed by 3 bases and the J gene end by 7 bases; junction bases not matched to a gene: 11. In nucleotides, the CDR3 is TGTGCCACCAGCAGCTACACGACTAGCGGGAGAGGAAATACGCAGTATTTT. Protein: CATSSYTTSGRGNTQYF.

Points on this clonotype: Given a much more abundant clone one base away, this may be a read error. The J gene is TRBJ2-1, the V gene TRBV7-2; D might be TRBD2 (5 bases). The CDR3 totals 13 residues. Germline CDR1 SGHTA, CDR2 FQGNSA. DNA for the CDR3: TGTGCCAGCAGCGAGGGCCGCTACGATGAGCAGTTCTTC. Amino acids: CASSEGRYDEQFF.